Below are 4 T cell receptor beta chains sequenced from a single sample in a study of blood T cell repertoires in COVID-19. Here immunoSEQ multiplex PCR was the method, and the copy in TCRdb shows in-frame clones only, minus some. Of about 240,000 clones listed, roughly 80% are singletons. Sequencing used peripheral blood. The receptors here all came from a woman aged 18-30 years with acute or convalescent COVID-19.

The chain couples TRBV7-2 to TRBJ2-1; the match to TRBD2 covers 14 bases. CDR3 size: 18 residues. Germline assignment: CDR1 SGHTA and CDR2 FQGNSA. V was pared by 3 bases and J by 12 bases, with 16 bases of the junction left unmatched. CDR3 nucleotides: TGTGCCAGCAGCTTGGGGACTAGCGGGAGAAAGGGGGGCTCGTGGCAGTTCTTC. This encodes CASSLGTSGRKGGSWQFF.

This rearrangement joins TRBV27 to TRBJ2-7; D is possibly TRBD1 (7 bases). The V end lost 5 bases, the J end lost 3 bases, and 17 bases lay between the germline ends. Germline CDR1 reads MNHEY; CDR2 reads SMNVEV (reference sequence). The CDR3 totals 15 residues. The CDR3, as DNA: TGTGCCAGCAGTCCCAGGGGGGCAGGGGGCTACGAGCAGTACTTC. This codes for CASSPRGAGGYEQYF.

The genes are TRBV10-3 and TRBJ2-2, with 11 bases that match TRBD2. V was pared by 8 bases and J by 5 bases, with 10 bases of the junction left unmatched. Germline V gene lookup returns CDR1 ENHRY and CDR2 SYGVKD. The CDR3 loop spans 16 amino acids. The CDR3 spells CAIGQTSGTGTGELFF. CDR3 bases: TGTGCCATCGGACAGACTAGCGGGACGGGGACCGGGGAGCTGTTTTTT.

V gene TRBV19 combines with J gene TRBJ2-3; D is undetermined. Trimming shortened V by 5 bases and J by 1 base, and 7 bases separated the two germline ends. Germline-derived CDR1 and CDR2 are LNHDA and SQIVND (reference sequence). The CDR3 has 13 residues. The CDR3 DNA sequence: TGTGCCAGTAGTCCGACTGGCACAGATACGCAGTATTTT. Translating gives CASSPTGTDTQYF.